This T cell receptor (beta chain) emerged from a study of cytomegalovirus exposure and HLA in healthy donors. Study as a whole: The use of the same platform for the approximately 130 validation repertoires and the roughly 700 first-cohort repertoires was reported by a later analysis.

Turning to this clone: Its target is unknown.

Method: immunoSEQ multiplex PCR; TCRdb's copy keeps in-frame clones and lacks some. This table has 150,000 to 200,000 clones, over 65% appearing once. Study conclusions and caveats: Associated with cytomegalovirus, according to the listing, were around 160 TCR beta chains. As confirmed in vitro, a few CMV-associated chains were specific for CMV antigens.

Material: PBMCs. This TCR came from a man between 18 and 35 years old in good health and CMV-seropositive.

In DNA form, the CDR3 reads TGTGCCAGCAGCACATCACAGGGACGGGCGCAGTACTTC. It encodes CASSTSQGRAQYF. The gene calls are TRBV7-9 and TRBJ2-7, with D maybe TRBD1 (6 bases). Germline-derived CDR1 and CDR2 are SEHNR and FQNEAQ (reference sequence). CDR3 size: 13 residues. With 5 bases removed from V and 9 bases from J, the gap between germline ends came to 17 bases. Based on the CDR3 plus reference TRBV7-9 and TRBJ2-7, the full variable domain is DTGVSQNPRHKITKRGQNVTFRCDPISEHNRLYWYRQTLGQGPEFLTYFQNEAQLEKSRLLSDRFSAERPKGSFSTLEIQRTEQGDSAMYLCASSTSQGRAQYFGPGTRLTVT.